What follows describes a single T cell receptor (beta chain). Its antigen is undetermined. Time point defined: newly diagnosed GD, antithyroid drugs for less than 3 months. From RNA extracted from PBMCs, the TCR library was made. This sample stems from a study of regulatory T cells in long-lasting Graves disease. Study-level findings and limits: Those with persistent Graves' had less TCR diversity than newly diagnosed patients.

CDR3-region Arm-PCR and iRepertoire HTBI primers produced the TCR beta libraries. Via MiXCR, TCRdb re-called the multiplex PCR reads, giving one row per CDR3 protein. This sample has some 560,000 distinct CDR3 sequences, with about 16% found just once. Trimming took off 3 bases at V and 8 bases at J, with 17 bases between the two ends. CDR1 and CDR2 (germline): LNHDA, SQIVND (reference sequence). CDR3 size: 15 residues. These data also featured in a second study, about T cells in Graves' hyperthyroidism and ophthalmopathy. According to that study: Hyperthyroidism patients were newly diagnosed, had disease duration under 2 months, and were aged 18 to 65 years.

The sequence derives from a woman aged 35-65 years with Graves disease. The material sequenced was peripheral blood mononuclear cells (PBMCs), taken at new diagnosis, from a patient treated with antithyroid drugs. The V gene is TRBV19, the J gene TRBJ2-1; possibly TRBD1 or TRBD2 for D (5 bases each). The CDR3 DNA follows: TGTGCCAGTAGTATCGGGGCCCGTCGGCGCGATGAGCAGTTCTTC. Its translation is CASSIGARRRDEQFF.